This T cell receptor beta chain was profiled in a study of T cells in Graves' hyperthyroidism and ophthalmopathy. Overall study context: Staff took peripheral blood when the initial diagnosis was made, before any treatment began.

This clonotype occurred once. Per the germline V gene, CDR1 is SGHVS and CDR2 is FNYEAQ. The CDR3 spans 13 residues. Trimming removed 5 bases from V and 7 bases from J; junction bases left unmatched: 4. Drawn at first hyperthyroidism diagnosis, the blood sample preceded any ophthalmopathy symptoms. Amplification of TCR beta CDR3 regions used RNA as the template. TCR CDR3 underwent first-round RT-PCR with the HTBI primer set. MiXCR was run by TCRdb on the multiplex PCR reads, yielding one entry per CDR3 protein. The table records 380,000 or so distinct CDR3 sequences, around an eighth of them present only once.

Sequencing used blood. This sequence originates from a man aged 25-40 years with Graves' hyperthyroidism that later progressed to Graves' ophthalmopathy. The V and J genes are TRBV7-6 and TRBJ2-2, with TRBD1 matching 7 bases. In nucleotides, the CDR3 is TGTGCCAGCAGCCCAGGGGGTAACGGGGAGCTGTTTTTT. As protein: CASSPGGNGELFF.